Shown below are 28 T cell receptor beta chains from a single sample sequenced in a study of blood T cell repertoires in COVID-19. Profiled with immunoSEQ multiplex PCR; TCRdb holds only in-frame clones, not every one. This sample has 30,000 or so clones, with about 80% found just once. Sequences were obtained from peripheral blood. The source is a man aged 50 to 59 with acute or convalescent COVID-19.

A single count supports this clone. V usage is TRBV28 and J usage is TRBJ2-1; tentatively, D is TRBD2 (6 bases). With 11 bases removed from V and 10 bases from J, the gap between germline ends came to 12 bases. This CDR3 has 10 residues. Germline values: CDR1 MDHEN, CDR2 SYDVKM. The CDR3 bases are TGTGCCTCTGGGGGGAGAGAGCAGTTCTTC. Residues: CASGGREQFF. Combining the CDR3 with reference TRBV28 and TRBJ2-1 gives the whole variable domain DVKVTQSSRYLVKRTGEKVFLECVQDMDHENMFWYRQDPGLGLRLIYFSYDVKMKEKGDIPEGYSVSREKKERFSLILESASTNQTSMYLCASGGREQFFGPGTRLTVL.

This rearrangement joins TRBV30 to TRBJ1-5, with TRBD1 matching over 9 bases. This CDR3 region has 13 residues. Germline trimming cut 3 bases from V and 6 bases from J; bases unmatched to any gene: 3. The germline gives CDR1 GTSNPN, CDR2 SVGIG (reference sequence). The CDR3 protein is CAWRGTGSQPQHF. DNA for the CDR3: TGTGCCTGGAGAGGGACAGGGTCTCAGCCCCAGCATTTT. The entire variable domain, with the rest obtained from reference TRBV30 and TRBJ1-5, is as follows: SQTIHQWPATLVQPVGSPLSLECTVEGTSNPNLYWYRQAAGRGLQLLFYSVGIGQISSEVPQNLSASRPQDRQFILSSKKLLLSDSGFYLCAWRGTGSQPQHFGDGTRLSIL.

The rearrangement uses TRBV12-3 or TRBV12-4 and TRBJ2-7, with D unclear. V was pared by 3 bases and J by 6 bases, with 9 bases between. CDR3 size: 12 residues. The CDR3 protein is CASSFSPSEQYF. In DNA form, the CDR3 reads TGTGCCAGCAGTTTTTCCCCTTCCGAGCAGTACTTC.

The CDR3 loop reads CASSVRRGTEAFF. Written as DNA, the CDR3 is TGTGCCAGCAGCGTAAGAAGGGGCACTGAAGCTTTCTTT. The chain combines TRBV9 with TRBJ1-1; D is possibly TRBD1 (5 bases). The CDR3 loop spans 13 amino acids. Germline assignment: CDR1 SGDLS and CDR2 YYNGEE. The V end was cut by 1 base, the J end by 4 bases, with 8 bases between.

V and J are TRBV5-1 and TRBJ2-3; 9 nucleotides match TRBD1. CDR3 length: 17 residues. V trimming: 0 bases; J trimming: 5 bases; junction bases outside the gene matches: 10. Germline CDR1 reads SGHRS; CDR2 reads YFSETQ. This CDR3 reads CASSLENRGRVKDTQYF. The DNA of the CDR3 is TGCGCCAGCAGCTTGGAAAACAGGGGGCGCGTAAAAGATACGCAGTATTTT. The full variable domain, in which reference TRBV5-1 and TRBJ2-3 provide the parts outside the CDR3, is KAGVTQTPRYLIKTRGQQVTLSCSPISGHRSVSWYQQTPGQGLQFLFEYFSETQRNKGNFPGRFSGRQFSNSRSEMNVSTLELGDSALYLCASSLENRGRVKDTQYFGPGTRLTVL.

The rearrangement links TRBV18 to TRBJ2-7; TRBD1 agrees at 9 bases. Germline CDR1 KGHSH, CDR2 LQKENI. The CDR3 covers 14 residues. J lost 5 bases, V lost 3 bases, and 5 bases had no gene match. CDR3 in DNA: TGTGCCAGCTCACCCCGGGACAGGGCGGACGAGCAGTACTTC. This translates into CASSPRDRADEQYF.

The gene calls are TRBV6-2 or TRBV6-3 and TRBJ1-2; 7 bases are shared with TRBD1. V shed 4 bases, J shed 9 bases, and the junction held 5 bases outside the gene matches. This CDR3 has 12 residues. Germline V lookup: CDR1 MNHEY, CDR2 SVGEGT. DNA for the CDR3: TGTGCCAGCAGTTTGGGACAGAGGAGCTACACCTTC. Translated, it gives CASSLGQRSYTF.

The J gene is TRBJ2-2, the V gene TRBV13, with TRBD2 matching over 8 bases. Germline CDR1 PRHDT, CDR2 FYEKMQ (reference sequence). Unmatched junction bases numbered 5, after V lost 5 bases and J lost 3 bases. There are 15 residues in the CDR3. In nucleotides, the CDR3 is TGTGCCAGCAGCGACCGGGGGGGGTACACCGGGGAGCTGTTTTTT. As protein: CASSDRGGYTGELFF.

This clone was observed a single time. The rearrangement joins TRBV9 to TRBJ1-3; D perhaps matches TRBD1 (5 bases). This CDR3 region has 15 residues. V was shortened by 0 bases and J by 2 bases, with 9 bases between the two germline ends. Per germline, CDR1 SGDLS and CDR2 YYNGEE. In DNA form, the CDR3 reads TGTGCCAGCAGCGTAGACGGGGGAGCTGGAAACACCATATATTTT. Protein: CASSVDGGAGNTIYF.

The CDR3 region is CASRPRGTGELFF. The CDR3 bases are TGTGCCAGCAGACCCAGGGGCACCGGGGAGCTGTTTTTT. The rearrangement uses TRBV2 and TRBJ2-2, with D perhaps matching TRBD1 (6 bases). The CDR3 has 13 residues. Germline V lookup: CDR1 SNHLY, CDR2 FYNNEI. V lost 6 bases, J lost 4 bases, and 9 bases lay in between.

This chain joins TRBV5-1 and TRBJ1-3, with 8 nucleotides matching TRBD1. Germline-derived CDR1 and CDR2 are SGHRS and YFSETQ. The CDR3 is 19 residues long. Trimming took 4 bases from V and 4 from J; bases not matched to a gene: 19. The CDR3 bases are TGCGCCAGCAGCACCGGGGGGAGGACAGGGAAGGTTTTCGGAAACACCATATATTTT. The encoded protein is CASSTGGRTGKVFGNTIYF.

The chain combines TRBV5-1 with TRBJ1-6; TRBD1 is a possible D gene (5 bases). CDR1 is SGHRS and CDR2 is YFSETQ in the germline V gene. This CDR3 comprises 15 residues. Trimming stripped 2 bases from V and 5 bases from J, with 11 bases between. The CDR3 nucleotides are TGCGCCAGCAGCTTTGCAGGGATGGATAATTCACCCCTCCACTTT. Amino acid sequence: CASSFAGMDNSPLHF.

The chain is built from TRBV16 and TRBJ2-1, with D perhaps TRBD1 (6 bases). Germline CDR1 and CDR2: KGHSY and FQNENV. V was pared by 2 bases and J by 7 bases, with 6 bases between. This CDR3 spans 12 amino acids. The CDR3 loop reads CASSQRGNEQFF. Here the CDR3 DNA reads TGTGCCAGCAGCCAAAGGGGGAATGAGCAGTTCTTC.

The V call is TRBV7-8, the J call TRBJ2-3, with TRBD2 matching 10 bases. V lost 1 base to trimming and J lost 3 bases; unmatched junction nucleotides: 4. The V gene's germline CDR1 is SGHVS and CDR2 FQNEAQ. This CDR3 is 16 amino acids long. CDR3: CASSLVSGGPTDTQYF. Written as DNA, the CDR3 is TGTGCCAGCAGCTTAGTTAGCGGGGGGCCTACAGATACGCAGTATTTT.

In this sample, this clone turned up a few times. The chain carries TRBV19 and TRBJ2-7, with a possible D match to TRBD1 (5 bases). V was cut by 5 bases and J by 3 bases, with 11 bases left in between. This CDR3 contains 13 residues. The V gene's germline CDR1 is LNHDA and CDR2 SQIVND (reference sequence). The CDR3 DNA sequence: TGTGCCAGTAGTCGACAGATCGACTACGAGCAGTACTTC. This translates into CASSRQIDYEQYF.

This clone was seen only once. This chain connects TRBV6-5 to TRBJ1-4; 9 positions match TRBD1. Germline CDR1 is MNHEY and CDR2 is SVGAGI. V was clipped by 8 bases and J by 10 bases; unmatched bases: 5. This CDR3 spans 12 amino acids. CDR3 protein: CASQQGAGKLFF. CDR3 bases: TGTGCCAGCCAACAGGGGGCTGGAAAACTGTTTTTT.

The CDR3 coding sequence is TGTGCCAGCAGCCCTTACTTAGCCGGGGGGTACAATGAGCAGTTCTTC. Amino acid sequence: CASSPYLAGGYNEQFF. The rearrangement joins TRBV7-9 to TRBJ2-1; TRBD2 aligns across 7 bases. The trim removed 5 bases at V and 4 bases at J, leaving 11 bases unmatched. Germline values: CDR1 SEHNR, CDR2 FQNEAQ (reference sequence). This CDR3 has 16 residues. Combining the CDR3 with reference TRBV7-9 and TRBJ2-1 gives the whole variable domain DTGVSQNPRHKITKRGQNVTFRCDPISEHNRLYWYRQTLGQGPEFLTYFQNEAQLEKSRLLSDRFSAERPKGSFSTLEIQRTEQGDSAMYLCASSPYLAGGYNEQFFGPGTRLTVL.

This clone is termed medium-sized. V is TRBV25-1 and J is TRBJ2-1; TRBD1 might be the D (7 bases). Trimming took off 1 base at V and 2 bases at J, with 12 bases between the two ends. CDR1 is MGHDK and CDR2 is SYGVNS in the germline V gene. The CDR3 is 16 amino acids. CDR3 region: CASSEWQGGTYNEQFF. CDR3 DNA sequence: TGTGCCAGCAGTGAATGGCAGGGGGGTACCTACAATGAGCAGTTCTTC.

The chain has TRBV10-2 and TRBJ1-5, with TRBD1 matching 9 bases. The CDR3 has 14 residues. V lost 5 bases and J lost 4; bases outside the gene matches: 3. Looked up from germline, CDR1 is WSHSY and CDR2 is SAAADI. CDR3 DNA sequence: TGCGCCAGCAGTAGGGGACAGGGTAATCAGCCCCAGCATTTT. It codes for CASSRGQGNQPQHF.

V and J are TRBV18 and TRBJ1-3, with D maybe TRBD1 (5 bases). In germline, CDR1 is KGHSH, CDR2 LQKENI. V shed 3 bases and J shed 2 bases, with 11 bases lying between them. The CDR3 is made up of 15 amino acids. The CDR3 bases are TGTGCCAGCTCACCTGGCGGGGCGGCTGGAAACACCATATATTTT. Protein product: CASSPGGAAGNTIYF.

The chain uses TRBV18 and TRBJ2-7, with TRBD1 matching 12 bases. The CDR3 consists of 15 residues. Trimming at V came to 5 bases and at J to 3 bases, leaving 5 bases not matched to a gene. In germline, CDR1 is KGHSH, CDR2 LQKENI. CDR3 loop: CASSAGTGGLYEQYF. The CDR3 nucleotides read TGTGCCAGCTCAGCCGGGACAGGGGGCCTCTACGAGCAGTACTTC.

The chain joins TRBV24-1 to TRBJ2-2; 12 positions match TRBD2. Germline trimming cut 1 base from V and 0 bases from J; bases unmatched to any gene: 2. CDR1 and CDR2 from the germline V gene are KGHDR and SFDVKD. This CDR3 spans 18 amino acids. CDR3 sequence (DNA): TGTGCCACCAGTGATTTACGGACTAGCGGGACGAACACCGGGGAGCTGTTTTTT. Its translation: CATSDLRTSGTNTGELFF.

This clone has just one count. The V call is TRBV4-1, the J call TRBJ2-7; D remains unclear. The CDR3 is made up of 12 amino acids. Trimming took off 1 base at V and 6 bases at J, with 7 bases between the two ends. Germline CDR1 reads MGHRA; CDR2 reads YSYEKL. CDR3 amino acids: CASSQGRSEQYF. Here the CDR3 DNA reads TGCGCCAGCAGCCAAGGTCGGTCCGAGCAGTACTTC.

Turning to this clone: This specimen includes other DNA sequences encoding the same CDR3. V gene TRBV5-1 combines with J gene TRBJ2-3; D not certain. V dropped 0 bases and J dropped 0 bases, with 5 bases sitting between them. The length of the CDR3 is 14 residues. Germline lookup yields CDR1 SGHRS and CDR2 YFSETQ. CDR3 coding DNA: TGCGCCAGCAGCTTGGGGCAGAGCACAGATACGCAGTATTTT. Its translation: CASSLGQSTDTQYF.

This rearrangement joins TRBV11-3 to TRBJ2-7, with D possibly matching TRBD1 (6 bases). CDR3 length: 13 residues. Germline loops: CDR1 SGHNT, CDR2 YENEEA. The V and J ends lost 5 bases and 4 bases respectively, with 12 bases between them. This chain's CDR3 is CASSPRGGYEQYF. The CDR3 DNA reads as TGTGCCAGCAGCCCCCGAGGGGGTTACGAGCAGTACTTC.

In this sample, this clone turned up a few times. The chain carries TRBV30 and TRBJ1-2; 7 bases are shared with TRBD1. Trimming removed 2 bases from V and 4 bases from J; junction bases left unmatched: 4. Germline V gene sequence: CDR1 GTSNPN, CDR2 SVGIG (reference sequence). The CDR3 covers 13 residues. CDR3 sequence: CAWSWAGGYGYTF. For the CDR3, the DNA is TGTGCCTGGAGTTGGGCAGGGGGCTATGGCTACACCTTC.

The rearrangement uses TRBV19 and TRBJ1-1; possibly TRBD1 for D (5 bases). There are 13 residues in the CDR3. Germline-derived CDR1 and CDR2 are LNHDA and SQIVND (reference sequence). V was cut by 1 base and J by 5 bases, with 8 bases left in between. CDR3 sequence: CASSIVAGTEAFF. The DNA of the CDR3 is TGTGCCAGTAGTATAGTCGCAGGGACTGAAGCTTTCTTT.

The V gene is TRBV28, the J gene TRBJ2-7, with 7 bases lining up with TRBD2. CDR1 and CDR2 from the germline V gene are MDHEN and SYDVKM. The ends lost 5 bases at V and 6 bases at J; junction bases unmatched: 19. The CDR3 totals 17 residues. The CDR3 DNA is TGTGCCAGCAGTCCGGTAAAACGCCAGGGAGGGCTCGCCGAGCAGTACTTC. This codes for CASSPVKRQGGLAEQYF.